Shown below are 30 T cell receptor beta chains from a single sample sequenced in a study of cytomegalovirus exposure and HLA in healthy donors. The study ran its PCR with 60 Vbeta and 13 Jbeta primers. The table came from immunoSEQ multiplex PCR; TCRdb's copy has only in-frame clones and leaves some out. The sample includes 150,000 to 200,000 clones, roughly 80% of them seen just once. The sequenced material came from PBMCs. These receptor sequences come from a middle-aged woman in good health and CMV-seronegative.

The chain joins TRBV2 to TRBJ2-5, with D tentatively TRBD1 (6 bases). Per the germline V gene, CDR1 is SNHLY and CDR2 is FYNNEI. V dropped 6 bases and J dropped 5 bases, with 13 bases sitting between them. This CDR3 comprises 13 residues. The CDR3 nucleotides are TGTGCCAGCAGGAACAGGGTTCGGGAGACCCAGTACTTC. Protein sequence: CASRNRVRETQYF.

The CDR3 DNA reads TGTGCCAGCAGCTTAGATATGTCGACAGGGGTAAGGGAAAAACTGTTTTTT. This encodes CASSLDMSTGVREKLFF. The chain joins TRBV11-2 to TRBJ1-4; TRBD1 agrees at 8 bases. Germline V CDR1 and CDR2: SGHAT, FQNNGV. Trimming removed 0 bases from V and 8 bases from J; junction bases left unmatched: 11. CDR3 length equals 17 residues. The full variable domain, in which reference TRBV11-2 and TRBJ1-4 provide the parts outside the CDR3, is EAGVAQSPRYKIIEKRQSVAFWCNPISGHATLYWYQQILGQGPKLLIQFQNNGVVDDSQLPKDRFSAERLKGVDSTLKIQPAKLEDSAVYLCASSLDMSTGVREKLFFGSGTQLSVL.

V is TRBV5-6 and J is TRBJ1-6; D gene uncertain. This CDR3 spans 13 amino acids. Germline CDR1 reads SGHDT; CDR2 reads YYEEEE. V shed 0 bases and J shed 8 bases, with 6 bases lying between them. The chain's CDR3 is CASSLDRYSPLHF. CDR3 nucleotide sequence: TGTGCCAGCAGCTTGGACAGATATTCACCCCTCCACTTT.

The V and J genes are TRBV7-8 and TRBJ2-2; 7 positions match TRBD2. V gave up 3 bases and J gave up 2 bases; unmatched junction bases: 3. Per the germline V gene, CDR1 is SGHVS and CDR2 is FQNEAQ. CDR3 size: 15 residues. Written as DNA, the CDR3 is TGTGCCAGCAGCTTGCAGCGGGGAAACACCGGGGAGCTGTTTTTT. Translated: CASSLQRGNTGELFF.

Comment on this clone: Other nucleotide sequences in the sample specify the same CDR3. V is TRBV7-9 and J is TRBJ1-2, with 7 bases aligning to TRBD1. This CDR3 is built from 13 residues. The germline CDR1 and CDR2 sequences are SEHNR and FQNEAQ (reference sequence). J lost 2 bases, V lost 5 bases, and 2 bases had no gene match. The CDR3 here is CASSRDSNYGYTF. The CDR3 DNA reads TGTGCCAGCAGCCGGGACAGCAACTATGGCTACACCTTC. Together with reference TRBV7-9 and TRBJ1-2, the CDR3 gives the full variable domain: DTGVSQNPRHKITKRGQNVTFRCDPISEHNRLYWYRQTLGQGPEFLTYFQNEAQLEKSRLLSDRFSAERPKGSFSTLEIQRTEQGDSAMYLCASSRDSNYGYTFGSGTRLTVV.

This clone was detected only a few times. V usage is TRBV19 and J usage is TRBJ1-5, with 8 bases matching TRBD1. This CDR3 is 15 amino acids long. From germline, CDR1 is LNHDA and CDR2 SQIVND (reference sequence). Germline trimming cut 2 bases from V and 7 bases from J; bases unmatched to any gene: 7. CDR3 coding DNA: TGTGCCAGTAGTATAAGACCAGGGGGCTGGCAGCCCCAGCATTTT. Translated, it gives CASSIRPGGWQPQHF.

This clone has just one count. The chain joins TRBV19 to TRBJ1-2, with a weak D call TRBD1 (6 bases). Germline V CDR1 and CDR2: LNHDA, SQIVND (reference sequence). This CDR3 is built from 12 residues. The germline V and J ends were trimmed by 10 bases and 10 bases, with 19 bases remaining between them. CDR3 in DNA: TGTGCCACGAGCCAGCGGGGGGGCACCTACACCTTC. Protein product: CATSQRGGTYTF.

J is TRBJ1-2 and V is TRBV19, with 8 bases fitting TRBD1. Germline CDR1 is LNHDA and CDR2 is SQIVND (reference sequence). The CDR3 is made up of 14 amino acids. V shed 5 bases, J shed 8 bases, and the junction held 10 bases outside the gene matches. The CDR3 DNA is TGTGCCAGTAGTGACAGGGGCCGGGCTTCAGGCTACACCTTC. Residues: CASSDRGRASGYTF.

This sequence joins TRBV1 and TRBJ1-6; the table's D gene call, TRBD1, was not cross checked with the DNA. TRBV1 is an annotated pseudogene. This CDR3 contains 13 residues. Here the CDR3 reads CTSTPDSNSPLHF. The CDR3 region has the DNA TGCACCAGCACTCCCGACAGTAATTCACCCCTCCACTTT.

This clone was seen once. This chain connects TRBV2 to TRBJ2-1; 7 nucleotides line up with TRBD2. CDR3 size: 14 residues. The junction had 5 bases not matched to a gene; V was cut back by 6 bases and J by 3 bases. Germline CDR1 SNHLY, CDR2 FYNNEI. The CDR3 here is CASRPSGLYNEQFF. The CDR3, as DNA: TGTGCCAGCAGGCCTAGCGGACTCTACAATGAGCAGTTCTTC.

The chain is built from TRBV7-9 and TRBJ2-6; 7 bases fit TRBD1. V shed 2 bases and J 3 bases; nucleotides not matched to a gene: 13. CDR1 is SEHNR, CDR2 FQNEAQ, per germline (reference sequence). The CDR3 sequence is 19 residues long. For the CDR3, the DNA is TGTGCCAGCAGCTTACCCCCCTTGGGACAGAAAGTTGGGGCCAACGTCCTGACTTTC. It encodes CASSLPPLGQKVGANVLTF.

This clone has more than one count but fewer than ten. The chain couples TRBV7-2 to TRBJ1-2, with TRBD1 identical over 8 bases. The V gene's germline CDR1 is SGHTA and CDR2 FQGNSA. The CDR3 spans 13 residues. The ends lost 5 bases at V and 7 bases at J; junction bases unmatched: 6. The CDR3 DNA reads as TGTGCCAGCAGCCGGACAGGGAGGGCTGGCTACACCTTC. Its protein product is CASSRTGRAGYTF. The complete variable domain, with remaining parts taken from reference TRBV7-2 and TRBJ1-2, reads GAGVSQSPSNKVTEKGKDVELRCDPISGHTALYWYRQSLGQGLEFLIYFQGNSAPDKSGLPSDRFSAERTGGSVSTLTIQRTQQEDSAVYLCASSRTGRAGYTFGSGTRLTVV.

This chain uses TRBV7-9 with TRBJ2-3, with D possibly TRBD2 on 6 matching bases. Trimming stripped 5 bases from V and 2 bases from J, with 14 bases between. The V gene's germline CDR1 is SEHNR and CDR2 FQNEAQ (reference sequence). CDR3 length: 15 amino acids. CDR3 sequence: CASSPPDYNTDTQYF. The CDR3 DNA reads as TGTGCCAGCAGCCCCCCGGACTATAACACAGATACGCAGTATTTT.

The chain joins TRBV5-6 to TRBJ1-2, with 9 bases identical to TRBD1. Germline-derived CDR1 and CDR2 are SGHDT and YYEEEE. The CDR3 length is 13 residues. V lost 4 bases and J lost 6; bases outside the gene matches: 4. CDR3 DNA: TGTGCCAGCAGCCCGGGACAGGGACATGGCTACACCTTC. Translating gives CASSPGQGHGYTF.

This chain connects TRBV7-9 to TRBJ1-3; D ambiguous. This CDR3 has 16 residues. V shed 5 bases and J shed 0 bases, with 14 bases lying between them. Germline loops: CDR1 SEHNR, CDR2 FQNEAQ (reference sequence). Here the CDR3 reads CASSNTGRGSGNTIYF. The CDR3 coding sequence is TGTGCCAGCAGCAATACCGGACGGGGCTCTGGAAACACCATATATTTT.

This clone was detected a few times. The CDR3 reads CATSRDPGQWTPSGTSGAYNEQFF. CDR3 in DNA: TGTGCCACCAGCAGAGATCCGGGACAGTGGACCCCTTCCGGGACTAGCGGGGCCTACAATGAGCAGTTCTTC. The V call is TRBV15, the J call TRBJ2-1, with TRBD2 identical over 13 bases. Germline-derived CDR1 and CDR2 are LNHNV and YYDKDF (reference sequence). This CDR3 has 24 amino acids. Unmatched junction bases numbered 22, after V lost 0 bases and J lost 2 bases.

V is TRBV19 and J is TRBJ2-1, with 11 bases identical to TRBD2. CDR1 is LNHDA, CDR2 SQIVND, per germline (reference sequence). CDR3 length equals 15 residues. V shed 6 bases and J 7 bases; nucleotides not matched to a gene: 8. The CDR3 is CASSTLAGGVNEQFF. Written as DNA, the CDR3 is TGTGCCAGTAGCACTCTAGCGGGGGGAGTTAATGAGCAGTTCTTC. The variable domain in full, with the rest retrieved from reference TRBV19 and TRBJ2-1, is DGGITQSPKYLFRKEGQNVTLSCEQNLNHDAMYWYRQDPGQGLRLIYYSQIVNDFQKGDIAEGYSVSREKKESFPLTVTSAQKNPTAFYLCASSTLAGGVNEQFFGPGTRLTVL.

The chain employs TRBV5-1 and TRBJ2-3; D is perhaps TRBD2 (6 bases). In germline, CDR1 is SGHRS, CDR2 YFSETQ. Deletions cut 0 bases from V and 1 base from J, with 15 bases between. The CDR3 extends over 17 amino acids. CDR3 residues: CASSLGIPGGGTDTQYF. CDR3 DNA: TGCGCCAGCAGCTTGGGGATACCGGGCGGGGGCACAGATACGCAGTATTTT.

The chain links TRBV19 to TRBJ2-5; the match to TRBD2 covers 8 bases. Germline V gene lookup returns CDR1 LNHDA and CDR2 SQIVND (reference sequence). Trimming cost V 3 bases and J 4 bases; bases outside gene matches: 13. This CDR3 has 17 residues. The CDR3 is CASSIKLVAGGRETQYF. Here the CDR3 DNA reads TGTGCCAGTAGTATTAAATTGGTGGCGGGGGGTCGAGAGACCCAGTACTTC.

The chain joins TRBV5-6 to TRBJ1-2; tentative D call: TRBD1 (6 bases). In germline, CDR1 is SGHDT, CDR2 YYEEEE. The V gene lost 0 bases and the J gene lost 6 bases, with 9 bases spanning the gap. The CDR3 is 13 residues long. CDR3: CASSLVQGDGYTF. The DNA for the CDR3 is TGTGCCAGCAGCTTGGTACAGGGCGATGGCTACACCTTC.

This clone was found a few times. The CDR3 reads CASSQIIVTRRQFDQPQHF. CDR3 nucleotide sequence: TGCGCCAGCAGCCAAATTATAGTAACCCGGAGACAGTTCGATCAGCCCCAGCATTTT. This rearrangement joins TRBV4-1 to TRBJ1-5; the D gene is possibly TRBD1 (5 bases). Germline V lookup: CDR1 MGHRA, CDR2 YSYEKL. This CDR3 is built from 19 residues. The ends were cut back, 2 bases at V and 5 bases at J, with 25 bases in the middle.

The gene calls are TRBV27 and TRBJ1-3; D is perhaps TRBD1 (6 bases). The CDR3 spans 14 residues. Germline V gene lookup returns CDR1 MNHEY and CDR2 SMNVEV (reference sequence). V was shortened by 2 bases and J by 2 bases, with 7 bases between the two germline ends. CDR3 protein: CASSLRGTGNTIYF. The CDR3 bases are TGTGCCAGCAGTTTAAGGGGGACTGGAAACACCATATATTTT.

The chain combines TRBV7-2 with TRBJ1-2; a weak D match, TRBD1 (5 bases). The germline V gene encodes CDR1 SGHTA and CDR2 FQGNSA. Trimming cost V 1 base and J 3 bases, with 12 bases left between them. The CDR3 spans 15 residues. The CDR3 protein is CASSLVGAGDYGYTF. The CDR3 DNA sequence: TGTGCCAGCAGCTTAGTTGGGGCGGGGGACTATGGCTACACCTTC.

The chain combines TRBV27 with TRBJ2-1, with TRBD2 matching over 7 bases. Germline CDR1 is MNHEY and CDR2 is SMNVEV (reference sequence). This CDR3 contains 15 residues. V trimming: 0 bases; J trimming: 5 bases; junction bases outside the gene matches: 4. CDR3 loop: CASSLSSGPNNEQFF. The CDR3, as DNA: TGTGCCAGCAGTTTATCTAGCGGGCCGAACAATGAGCAGTTCTTC.

V is TRBV4-1 and J is TRBJ1-2; 9 bases line up with TRBD1. Germline V CDR1 and CDR2: MGHRA, YSYEKL. Trimming removed 3 bases from V and 8 bases from J; junction bases left unmatched: 7. The CDR3 length is 14 residues. CDR3 sequence: CASSHQQGAEGYTF. CDR3 in DNA: TGCGCCAGCAGCCATCAACAGGGGGCTGAGGGCTACACCTTC.

Only one count was recorded for this clone. The rearrangement links TRBV4-2 to TRBJ2-5; a possible D gene is TRBD2 (6 bases). The CDR3 has 15 amino acids. From germline, CDR1 is LGHNA and CDR2 YNFKEQ. V shed 1 base and J shed 9 bases, with 18 bases lying between them. The CDR3 loop is CASSQGRERGGPQYF. The CDR3 DNA is TGTGCCAGCAGCCAAGGCCGTGAACGCGGAGGGCCCCAGTACTTC.

The gene calls are TRBV4-1 and TRBJ2-7; tentative D call: TRBD2 (6 bases). Between the trimmed V and J ends, which lost 1 base and 6 bases, there was a span of 16 bases. CDR1 and CDR2 (germline): MGHRA, YSYEKL. There are 15 residues in the CDR3. The CDR3 spells CASSQGAGPLREQYF. The CDR3 DNA sequence: TGCGCCAGCAGCCAAGGGGCGGGGCCCTTACGCGAGCAGTACTTC.

The chain uses TRBV10-1 and TRBJ1-3, with D possibly matching TRBD1 (5 bases). Germline CDR1 is WNHNN and CDR2 is SYGVQD (reference sequence). V shed 3 bases and J shed 0 bases, with 9 bases lying between them. The CDR3 is 15 residues long. Written as DNA, the CDR3 is TGCGCCAGCAGTGACAGCGGGACCTCTGGAAACACCATATATTTT. It is translated as CASSDSGTSGNTIYF.

This chain joins TRBV10-3 and TRBJ1-2, with D maybe TRBD1 (5 bases). Trimming left V 2 bases short and J 5 bases short, with 15 bases between. Germline values: CDR1 ENHRY, CDR2 SYGVKD. CDR3 length: 15 residues. CDR3 region: CAISEGKLRDYGYTF. The CDR3 DNA sequence: TGTGCCATCAGTGAGGGGAAACTCAGGGATTATGGCTACACCTTC.

The J gene is TRBJ2-1, the V gene TRBV5-1; 10 nucleotides agree with TRBD2. The CDR3 has 15 residues. Germline loops: CDR1 SGHRS, CDR2 YFSETQ. J lost 4 bases, V lost 2 bases, and 3 bases had no gene match. The CDR3 sequence: CASSLLAGSYNEQFF. CDR3 nucleotide sequence: TGCGCCAGCAGCTTACTAGCGGGGAGTTACAATGAGCAGTTCTTC.